These T cell receptor beta chains were read from a single sample in a study of control samples from healthy donors and cancer patients. Sequenced by immunoSEQ multiplex PCR; TCRdb stores in-frame clones only, minus some. The sample contains nearly 200,000 clones, about 90% of which appear only once. Sequencing used blood. The receptors stem from a man aged 25-45 years in good health. Each CDR3 is given with its conserved first and last residue. The D gene is left open where the match is weak. Only some rows state a clone size, as once, few, many or a class for expanded clones.

v_gene: TRBV6-5
abundance: NA
j_gene: TRBJ1-2
d_gene: NA
CDR3nt: TGTGCCAGCAGTATAGGAGACTTTGGCTACACCTTC
CDR3aa: CASSIGDFGYTF

v_gene: TRBV19
abundance: NA
j_gene: TRBJ2-3
d_gene: TRBD2
CDR3nt: TGTGCCAGTAGTAAGGAGCGGGGGGGCATAGATACGCAGTATTTT
CDR3aa: CASSKERGGIDTQYF

v_gene: TRBV28
abundance: NA
j_gene: TRBJ1-5
d_gene: NA
CDR3nt: TGTGCCAGCACTGGATCCCTAGGGGAACGCAATCAGCCCCAGCATTTT
CDR3aa: CASTGSLGERNQPQHF

v_gene: TRBV5-1
abundance: NA
j_gene: TRBJ2-3
d_gene: TRBD2
CDR3nt: TGCGCCAGCAGCTTGGCTAGCGGTAGCACAGATACGCAGTATTTT
CDR3aa: CASSLASGSTDTQYF

v_gene: TRBV7-3
abundance: NA
j_gene: TRBJ2-2
d_gene: NA
CDR3nt: TGTGCCAGCAGCAAGGACACCGGGGAGCTGTTTTTT
CDR3aa: CASSKDTGELFF

v_gene: TRBV6-1
abundance: NA
j_gene: TRBJ2-7
d_gene: TRBD2
CDR3nt: TGTGCCAGCAGTGAACAAACTAGCGGGGGACTGTACGAGCAGTACTTC
CDR3aa: CASSEQTSGGLYEQYF

v_gene: TRBV7-2
abundance: NA
j_gene: TRBJ2-7
d_gene: TRBD2
CDR3nt: TGTGCCAGCAGCTTGGCCGCAGCGGGGGGGGTCTACGAGCAGTACTTC
CDR3aa: CASSLAAAGGVYEQYF

v_gene: TRBV6-2/TRBV6-3
abundance: NA
j_gene: TRBJ1-2
d_gene: TRBD1
CDR3nt: TGTGCCAGCAGCCGACAGGGGGCTAACTATGGCTACACCTTC
CDR3aa: CASSRQGANYGYTF

v_gene: TRBV2
abundance: NA
j_gene: TRBJ2-1
d_gene: NA
CDR3nt: TGTGCCAGCAGGGACAGAGAGCAGTTCTTC
CDR3aa: CASRDREQFF

v_gene: TRBV5-1
abundance: NA
j_gene: TRBJ1-2
d_gene: NA
CDR3nt: TGCGCCAGCAGCTTGGGTGGGATGGTAGCATATGGCTACACCTTC
CDR3aa: CASSLGGMVAYGYTF

v_gene: TRBV12-3/TRBV12-4
abundance: NA
j_gene: TRBJ2-7
d_gene: NA
CDR3nt: TGTGCCAGCAGCAAACAACTGTCCTACGAGCAGTACTTC
CDR3aa: CASSKQLSYEQYF

v_gene: TRBV2
abundance: once
j_gene: TRBJ1-6
d_gene: TRBD1
CDR3nt: TGTGCCAGCAGCGATCTAGCAGGGGGCAGGTCCTATAATTCACCCCTCCACTTT
CDR3aa: CASSDLAGGRSYNSPLHF

v_gene: TRBV7-2
abundance: NA
j_gene: TRBJ1-5
d_gene: NA
CDR3nt: TGTGCCAGCAGCCCATGGGCAGGGGGCAATCAGCCCCAGCATTTT
CDR3aa: CASSPWAGGNQPQHF

v_gene: TRBV6-5
abundance: NA
j_gene: TRBJ1-2
d_gene: NA
CDR3nt: TGTGCCAGCAGTTACTCGAAGGCAGGGAGAGGGTATGGCTACACCTTC
CDR3aa: CASSYSKAGRGYGYTF

v_gene: TRBV7-9
abundance: NA
j_gene: TRBJ1-4
d_gene: TRBD1
CDR3nt: TGTGCCAGCAGCTTCAGGGGGACTAATGAAAAACTGTTTTTT
CDR3aa: CASSFRGTNEKLFF

v_gene: TRBV5-1
abundance: NA
j_gene: TRBJ1-4
d_gene: TRBD1
CDR3nt: TGCGCCAGCAGCCCCGGGACAGGTCTCGATCTTGAAAAACTGTTTTTT
CDR3aa: CASSPGTGLDLEKLFF

v_gene: TRBV7-9
abundance: NA
j_gene: TRBJ1-4
d_gene: NA
CDR3nt: TGTGCCAGCTCGGGTCCTTTAGCTGAAAAACTGTTTTTT
CDR3aa: CASSGPLAEKLFF

v_gene: TRBV2
abundance: NA
j_gene: TRBJ2-7
d_gene: NA
CDR3nt: TGTGCCAGCAGTGAAGACGGAATTTACGAGCAGTACTTC
CDR3aa: CASSEDGIYEQYF

v_gene: TRBV27
abundance: NA
j_gene: TRBJ2-5
d_gene: NA
CDR3nt: TGTGCCAGCAGTTTAGAACAGGGCGGTGAGACCCAGTACTTC
CDR3aa: CASSLEQGGETQYF

v_gene: TRBV2
abundance: NA
j_gene: TRBJ1-2
d_gene: NA
CDR3nt: TGTGCCAGCAGGACAACCCTGGACAAGGAGGCTTATGGCTACACCTTC
CDR3aa: CASRTTLDKEAYGYTF

v_gene: TRBV6-1
abundance: NA
j_gene: TRBJ1-2
d_gene: NA
CDR3nt: TGTGCCAGCAGTGAAGTACCACGGGATGGCTACACCTTC
CDR3aa: CASSEVPRDGYTF

v_gene: TRBV12-5
abundance: NA
j_gene: TRBJ1-4
d_gene: TRBD1
CDR3nt: TGTGCTAGTGGTGCGTATACCGGGACAGTCGCAACTAATGAAAAACTGTTTTTT
CDR3aa: CASGAYTGTVATNEKLFF

v_gene: TRBV2
abundance: NA
j_gene: TRBJ1-4
d_gene: NA
CDR3nt: TGTGCCAGTGGGGCAGGGCTTGACGAAAAACTGTTTTTT
CDR3aa: CASGAGLDEKLFF

v_gene: TRBV7-8
abundance: NA
j_gene: TRBJ2-7
d_gene: TRBD2
CDR3nt: TGTGCCAGCAGCTCGCCCCGGGGGGCCTACGAGCAGTACTTC
CDR3aa: CASSSPRGAYEQYF

v_gene: TRBV5-1
abundance: NA
j_gene: TRBJ2-2
d_gene: NA
CDR3nt: TGCGCCAGCAGCTCGGAGGGAAGTCCCGGGGAGCTGTTTTTT
CDR3aa: CASSSEGSPGELFF

v_gene: TRBV28
abundance: NA
j_gene: TRBJ2-1
d_gene: NA
CDR3nt: TGTGCCACCCAGGGGTTCAAGGGTGAGCAGTTCTTC
CDR3aa: CATQGFKGEQFF

v_gene: TRBV15
abundance: NA
j_gene: TRBJ2-1
d_gene: NA
CDR3nt: TGTGCCACCAGCAGAGGTTTCAGCGTTCGAAAAAACAGGCCTTCCTACAATGAGCAGTTCTTC
CDR3aa: CATSRGFSVRKNRPSYNEQFF

v_gene: TRBV21-1
abundance: NA
j_gene: TRBJ1-3
d_gene: NA
CDR3nt: TGTGCCAGCAGCAAATGGAGCTCTGGAAACACCATATATTTT
CDR3aa: CASSKWSSGNTIYF

v_gene: TRBV6-5
abundance: once
j_gene: TRBJ1-5
d_gene: TRBD1
CDR3nt: TGTGCCAGCGTTCAGGGGGCGCAAAGCAATCAGCCCCAGCATTTT
CDR3aa: CASVQGAQSNQPQHF

v_gene: TRBV25-1
abundance: NA
j_gene: TRBJ1-2
d_gene: TRBD1
CDR3nt: TGTGCCAGCAGACCGGGCGACAGGGGCCGTGGCTACACCTTC
CDR3aa: CASRPGDRGRGYTF

v_gene: TRBV5-4
abundance: NA
j_gene: TRBJ1-2
d_gene: TRBD1
CDR3nt: TGTGCCAGCAGCTTGGGGACAGGTTCCAACTATGGCTACACCTTC
CDR3aa: CASSLGTGSNYGYTF

v_gene: TRBV7-8
abundance: once
j_gene: TRBJ1-2
d_gene: NA
CDR3nt: TGTGCCAGCAGCACCCAAAACAGGGTCCTCGGCTATGGCTACACCTTC
CDR3aa: CASSTQNRVLGYGYTF

v_gene: TRBV4-1
abundance: NA
j_gene: TRBJ2-3
d_gene: NA
CDR3nt: TGCGCCAGCGCCCCGGACACAATATTCGGAAGCACAGATACGCAGTATTTT
CDR3aa: CASAPDTIFGSTDTQYF

v_gene: TRBV7-2
abundance: NA
j_gene: TRBJ1-5
d_gene: NA
CDR3nt: TGTGCCAGCAGCTTGGTCGGGGGCTCCAATCAGCCCCAGCATTTT
CDR3aa: CASSLVGGSNQPQHF

v_gene: TRBV4-1
abundance: NA
j_gene: TRBJ2-5
d_gene: NA
CDR3nt: TGCGCCAGCAGCCAAGAAGGGCATCTACAAGAGACCCAGTACTTC
CDR3aa: CASSQEGHLQETQYF

v_gene: TRBV10-3
abundance: NA
j_gene: TRBJ1-5
d_gene: TRBD1
CDR3nt: TGTGCCATCACCTTATGCCGAAACAGGGGGCCTATTTTCCGGTCGGTATTGGGCAATCAGCCCCAGCATTTT
CDR3aa: CAITLCRNRGPIFRSVLGNQPQHF

v_gene: TRBV19
abundance: NA
j_gene: TRBJ1-2
d_gene: NA
CDR3nt: TGTGCCAGTAGTATGGAACTTGGTCACGCAAACACCTTC
CDR3aa: CASSMELGHANTF

v_gene: TRBV2
abundance: NA
j_gene: TRBJ1-3
d_gene: NA
CDR3nt: TGTGCCAGCAGTCTTGGTGGGACCGCAAGAAACACCATATATTTT
CDR3aa: CASSLGGTARNTIYF

v_gene: TRBV18
abundance: NA
j_gene: TRBJ1-2
d_gene: NA
CDR3nt: TGTGCCAGCTCACCACTCGCGTTGGAACCGGGACCCCGCGGGGGCTACACCTTC
CDR3aa: CASSPLALEPGPRGGYTF

v_gene: TRBV7-2
abundance: once
j_gene: TRBJ1-1
d_gene: TRBD1
CDR3nt: TGTGCCAGCAGCTTAGTCAGGGGGCGGAATGAAGCTTTCTTT
CDR3aa: CASSLVRGRNEAFF

v_gene: TRBV6-5
abundance: NA
j_gene: TRBJ1-2
d_gene: NA
CDR3nt: TGTGCCAGCAGGCCAGGGAGGGCCCATGGCTACACCTTC
CDR3aa: CASRPGRAHGYTF

v_gene: TRBV14
abundance: NA
j_gene: TRBJ1-1
d_gene: NA
CDR3nt: TGTGCCAGCAGCCAATTACGGTTGGGACCGAACACTGAAGCTTTCTTT
CDR3aa: CASSQLRLGPNTEAFF

v_gene: TRBV12-3/TRBV12-4
abundance: NA
j_gene: TRBJ2-7
d_gene: NA
CDR3nt: TGTGCCAGCCAGCTACAGTCCTACGAGCAGTACTTC
CDR3aa: CASQLQSYEQYF

v_gene: TRBV6-6
abundance: NA
j_gene: TRBJ2-1
d_gene: NA
CDR3nt: TGTGCCAGCAGTTACCGCTCAGGGGTAAATGAGCAGTTCTTC
CDR3aa: CASSYRSGVNEQFF

v_gene: TRBV15
abundance: NA
j_gene: TRBJ2-1
d_gene: TRBD2
CDR3nt: TGTGCCACCAGCAGAGAGGGCTTTAGCGGGGGGAGGGGCTCCTACAATGAGCAGTTCTTC
CDR3aa: CATSREGFSGGRGSYNEQFF

v_gene: TRBV18
abundance: NA
j_gene: TRBJ2-7
d_gene: TRBD1
CDR3nt: TGTGCCAGCTCACCCGACAGGGGCGCGTTTGGCGAGCAGTACTTC
CDR3aa: CASSPDRGAFGEQYF

v_gene: TRBV11-2
abundance: NA
j_gene: TRBJ1-4
d_gene: TRBD1
CDR3nt: TGTGCCAGCAGTTTTCAGGGGGGTGGTGAAAAACTGTTTTTT
CDR3aa: CASSFQGGGEKLFF

v_gene: TRBV24-1
abundance: NA
j_gene: TRBJ2-3
d_gene: TRBD1
CDR3nt: TGTGCCACCAGTGATTTTAGACAGGGGGCGGGAGATACGCAGTATTTT
CDR3aa: CATSDFRQGAGDTQYF

v_gene: TRBV5-6
abundance: NA
j_gene: TRBJ1-1
d_gene: NA
CDR3nt: TGTGCCAGCAGCTGGTCAGGGAACTCTGAAGCTTTCTTT
CDR3aa: CASSWSGNSEAFF

v_gene: TRBV27
abundance: NA
j_gene: TRBJ2-3
d_gene: NA
CDR3nt: TGTGCCAGCAGTTTATCCTTCCGGGGGCCTAGCACAGATACGCAGTATTTT
CDR3aa: CASSLSFRGPSTDTQYF

v_gene: TRBV2
abundance: few
j_gene: TRBJ1-5
d_gene: TRBD1
CDR3nt: TGTGCCAGCAGTGAGGGACAGGGTAGGTATCAGCCCCAGCATTTT
CDR3aa: CASSEGQGRYQPQHF